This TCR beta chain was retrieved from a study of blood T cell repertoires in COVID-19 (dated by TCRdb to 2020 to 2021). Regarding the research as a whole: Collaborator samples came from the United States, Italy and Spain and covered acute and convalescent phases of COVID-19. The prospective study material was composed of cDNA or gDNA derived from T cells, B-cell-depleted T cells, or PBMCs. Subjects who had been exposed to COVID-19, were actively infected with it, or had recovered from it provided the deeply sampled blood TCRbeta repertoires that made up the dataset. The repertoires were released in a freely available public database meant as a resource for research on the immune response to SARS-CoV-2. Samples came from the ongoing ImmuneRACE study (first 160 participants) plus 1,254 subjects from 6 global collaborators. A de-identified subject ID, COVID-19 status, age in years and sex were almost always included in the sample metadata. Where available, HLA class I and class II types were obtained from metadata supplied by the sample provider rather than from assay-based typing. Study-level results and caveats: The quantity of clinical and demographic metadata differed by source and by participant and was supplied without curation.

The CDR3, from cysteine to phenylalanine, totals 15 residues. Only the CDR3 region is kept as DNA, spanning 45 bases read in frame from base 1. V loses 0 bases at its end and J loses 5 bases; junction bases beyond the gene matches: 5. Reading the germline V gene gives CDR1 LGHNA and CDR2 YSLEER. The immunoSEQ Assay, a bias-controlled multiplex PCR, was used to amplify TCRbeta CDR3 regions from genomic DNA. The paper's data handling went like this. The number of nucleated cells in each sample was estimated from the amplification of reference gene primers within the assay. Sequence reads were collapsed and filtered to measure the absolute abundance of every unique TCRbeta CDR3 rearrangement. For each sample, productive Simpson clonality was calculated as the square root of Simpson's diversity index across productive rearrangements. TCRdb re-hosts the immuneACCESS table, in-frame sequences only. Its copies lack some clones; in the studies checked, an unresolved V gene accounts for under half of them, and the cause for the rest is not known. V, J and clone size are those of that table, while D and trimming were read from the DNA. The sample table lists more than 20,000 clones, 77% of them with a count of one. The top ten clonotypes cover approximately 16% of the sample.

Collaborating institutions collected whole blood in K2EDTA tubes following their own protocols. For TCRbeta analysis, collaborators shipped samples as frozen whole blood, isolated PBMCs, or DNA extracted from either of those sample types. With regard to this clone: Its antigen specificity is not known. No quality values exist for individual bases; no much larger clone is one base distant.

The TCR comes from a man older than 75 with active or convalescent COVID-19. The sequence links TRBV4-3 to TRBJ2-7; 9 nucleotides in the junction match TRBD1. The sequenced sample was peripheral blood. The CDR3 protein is CASSQERDRVHEQYF. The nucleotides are TGCGCCAGCAGCCAAGAAAGGGACAGGGTCCACGAGCAGTACTTC.